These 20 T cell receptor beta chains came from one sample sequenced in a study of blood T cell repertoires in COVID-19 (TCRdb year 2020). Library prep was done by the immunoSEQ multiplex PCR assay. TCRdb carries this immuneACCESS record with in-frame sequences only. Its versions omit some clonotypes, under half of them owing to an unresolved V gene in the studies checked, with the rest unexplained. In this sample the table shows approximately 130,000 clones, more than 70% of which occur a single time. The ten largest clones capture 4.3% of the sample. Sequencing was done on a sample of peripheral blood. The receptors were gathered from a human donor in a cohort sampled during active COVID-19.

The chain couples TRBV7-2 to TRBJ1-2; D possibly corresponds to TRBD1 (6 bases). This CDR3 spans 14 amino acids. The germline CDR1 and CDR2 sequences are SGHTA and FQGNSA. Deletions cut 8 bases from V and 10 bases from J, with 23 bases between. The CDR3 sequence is CASSRLTTGSPYTF. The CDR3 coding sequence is TGTGCCAGCTCGCGATTAACAACAGGGTCCCCCTACACCTTC.

DNA of the CDR3: TGTGCCAGCAGCTTAAGGGGTACCTATAATTCACCCCTCCACTTT. This sequence encodes CASSLRGTYNSPLHF. This chain joins TRBV7-2 and TRBJ1-6; D may be TRBD1 (5 bases). The germline V gene encodes CDR1 SGHTA and CDR2 FQGNSA. This CDR3 contains 15 residues. Trimming left V 2 bases short and J 2 bases short, with 7 bases between.

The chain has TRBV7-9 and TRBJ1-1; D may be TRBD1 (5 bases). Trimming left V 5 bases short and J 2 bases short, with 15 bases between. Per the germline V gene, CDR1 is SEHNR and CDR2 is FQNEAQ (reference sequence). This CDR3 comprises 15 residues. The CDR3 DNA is TGTGCCAGCAGCCCTACCCCGCAGGGCAACACTGAAGCTTTCTTT. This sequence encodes CASSPTPQGNTEAFF.

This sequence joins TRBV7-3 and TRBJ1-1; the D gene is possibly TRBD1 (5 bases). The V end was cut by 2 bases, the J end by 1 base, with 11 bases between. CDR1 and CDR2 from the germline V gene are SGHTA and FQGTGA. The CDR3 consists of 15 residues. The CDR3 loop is CASSLGLRGNTEAFF. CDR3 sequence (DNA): TGTGCCAGCAGCTTAGGTTTAAGGGGGAACACTGAAGCTTTCTTT.

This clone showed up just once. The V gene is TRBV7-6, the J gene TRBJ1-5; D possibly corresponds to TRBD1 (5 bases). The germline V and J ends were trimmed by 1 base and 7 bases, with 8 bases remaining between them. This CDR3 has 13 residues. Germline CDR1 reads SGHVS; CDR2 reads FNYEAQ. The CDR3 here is CASSLGAGQPQHF. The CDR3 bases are TGTGCCAGCAGCTTAGGGGCAGGGCAGCCCCAGCATTTT.

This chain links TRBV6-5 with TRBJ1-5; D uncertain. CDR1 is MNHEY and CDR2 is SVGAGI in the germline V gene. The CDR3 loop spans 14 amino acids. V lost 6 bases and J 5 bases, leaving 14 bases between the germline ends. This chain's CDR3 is CASSSGFTHQPQHF. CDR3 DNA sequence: TGTGCCAGCAGCTCCGGGTTCACTCATCAGCCCCAGCATTTT.

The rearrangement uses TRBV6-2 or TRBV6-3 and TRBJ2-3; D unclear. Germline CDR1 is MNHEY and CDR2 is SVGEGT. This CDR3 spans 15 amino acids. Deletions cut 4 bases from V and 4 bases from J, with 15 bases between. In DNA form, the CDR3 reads TGTGCCAGCAGTTTGCTCCGTATGAGTTCAGATACGCAGTATTTT. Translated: CASSLLRMSSDTQYF.

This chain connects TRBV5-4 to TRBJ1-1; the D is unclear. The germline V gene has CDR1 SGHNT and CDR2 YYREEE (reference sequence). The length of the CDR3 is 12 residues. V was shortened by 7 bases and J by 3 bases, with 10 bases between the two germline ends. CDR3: CASGVADTEAFF. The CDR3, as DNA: TGTGCCAGCGGGGTAGCGGACACTGAAGCTTTCTTT.

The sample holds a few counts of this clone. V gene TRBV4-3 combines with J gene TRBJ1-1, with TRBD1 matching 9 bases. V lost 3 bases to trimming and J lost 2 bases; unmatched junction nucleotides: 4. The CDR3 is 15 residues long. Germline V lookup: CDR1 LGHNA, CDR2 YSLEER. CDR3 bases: TGCGCCAGCAGCCAGGGACAGGGTTTCAACACTGAAGCTTTCTTT. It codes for CASSQGQGFNTEAFF.

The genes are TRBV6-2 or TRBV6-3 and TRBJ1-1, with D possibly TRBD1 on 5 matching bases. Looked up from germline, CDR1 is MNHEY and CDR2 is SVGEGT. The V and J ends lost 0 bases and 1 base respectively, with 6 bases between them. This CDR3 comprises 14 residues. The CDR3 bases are TGTGCCAGCAGTTACTCGCAGGGGAACACTGAAGCTTTCTTT. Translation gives CASSYSQGNTEAFF.

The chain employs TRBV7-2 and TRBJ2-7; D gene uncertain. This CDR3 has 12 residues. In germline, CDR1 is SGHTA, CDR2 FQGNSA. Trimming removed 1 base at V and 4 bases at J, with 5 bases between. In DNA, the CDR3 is TGTGCCAGCAGCTTAGGGGCTTACGAGCAGTACTTC. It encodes CASSLGAYEQYF.

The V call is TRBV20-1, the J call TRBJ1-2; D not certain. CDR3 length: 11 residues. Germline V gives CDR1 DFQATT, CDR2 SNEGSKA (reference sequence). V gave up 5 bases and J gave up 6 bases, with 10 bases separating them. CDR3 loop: CSAPAVNGYTF. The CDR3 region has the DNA TGCAGTGCTCCTGCAGTCAATGGCTACACCTTC.

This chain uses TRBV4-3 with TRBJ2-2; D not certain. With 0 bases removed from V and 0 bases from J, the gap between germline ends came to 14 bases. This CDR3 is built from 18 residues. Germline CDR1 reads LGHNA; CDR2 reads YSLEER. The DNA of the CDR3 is TGCGCCAGCAGCCAAGAACATGGGCATATGTCGAACACCGGGGAGCTGTTTTTT. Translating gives CASSQEHGHMSNTGELFF.

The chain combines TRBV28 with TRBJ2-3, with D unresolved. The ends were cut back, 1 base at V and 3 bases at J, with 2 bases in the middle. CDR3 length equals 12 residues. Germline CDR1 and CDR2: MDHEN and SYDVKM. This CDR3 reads CASSLSTDTQYF. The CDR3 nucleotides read TGTGCCAGCAGTTTATCGACAGATACGCAGTATTTT.

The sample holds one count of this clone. This chain's CDR3 is CSVGHGFNQPQHF. The CDR3 DNA follows: TGCAGCGTTGGTCACGGGTTTAATCAGCCCCAGCATTTT. This chain joins TRBV29-1 and TRBJ1-5; D not resolved. The length of the CDR3 is 13 residues. Per germline, CDR1 SQVTM and CDR2 ANQGSEA. V gave up 4 bases and J gave up 4 bases, with 11 bases separating them. The full variable domain, completed using reference TRBV29-1 and TRBJ1-5, is SAVISQKPSRDICQRGTSLTIQCQVDSQVTMMFWYRQQPGQSLTLIATANQGSEATYESGFVIDKFPISRPNLTFSTLTVSNMSPEDSSIYLCSVGHGFNQPQHFGDGTRLSIL.

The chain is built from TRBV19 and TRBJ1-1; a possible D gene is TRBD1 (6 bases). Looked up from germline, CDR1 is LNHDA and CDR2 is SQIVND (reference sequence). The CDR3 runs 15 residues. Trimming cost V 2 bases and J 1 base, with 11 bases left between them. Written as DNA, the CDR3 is TGTGCCAGTAGTATATTGGGGGGGCCGAACACTGAAGCTTTCTTT. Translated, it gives CASSILGGPNTEAFF.

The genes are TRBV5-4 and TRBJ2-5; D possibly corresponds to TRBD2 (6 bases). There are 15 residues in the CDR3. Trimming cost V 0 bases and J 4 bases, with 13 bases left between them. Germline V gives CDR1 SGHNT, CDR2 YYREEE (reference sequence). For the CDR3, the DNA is TGTGCCAGCAGCTTGGTTCTCGGGAGAGGAGAGACCCAGTACTTC. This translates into CASSLVLGRGETQYF.

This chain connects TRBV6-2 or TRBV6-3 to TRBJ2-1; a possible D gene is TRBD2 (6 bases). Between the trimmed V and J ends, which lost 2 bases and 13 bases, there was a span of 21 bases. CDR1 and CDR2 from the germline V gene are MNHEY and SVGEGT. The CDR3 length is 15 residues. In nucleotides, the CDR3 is TGTGCCAGCAGTTACCCCGGGACTCCCCTGAGTAAACAGTTCTTC. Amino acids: CASSYPGTPLSKQFF.

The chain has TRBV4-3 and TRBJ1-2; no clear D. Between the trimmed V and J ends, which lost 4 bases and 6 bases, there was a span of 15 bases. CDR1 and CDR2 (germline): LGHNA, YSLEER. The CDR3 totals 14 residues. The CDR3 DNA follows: TGCGCCAGCAGCCCCGCGGGAGATTTGCATGGCTACACCTTC. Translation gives CASSPAGDLHGYTF.

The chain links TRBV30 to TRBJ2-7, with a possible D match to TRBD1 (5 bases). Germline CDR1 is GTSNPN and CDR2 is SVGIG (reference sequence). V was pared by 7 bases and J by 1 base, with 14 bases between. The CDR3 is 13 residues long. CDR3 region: CAFKPQGSYEQYF. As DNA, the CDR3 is TGTGCCTTCAAGCCGCAGGGTTCCTACGAGCAGTACTTC.